These T cell receptor beta chains were read from a single sample in a study of CD8+ T cells in alopecia areata. Clones were read by immunoSEQ multiplex PCR, and TCRdb kept only the in-frame ones, dropping some. The table lists about 120,000 clones, roughly two fifths of them singletons, with 3% to 3.5% in the top ten. The sample comprised CD4+ T cells sorted from blood. These receptors originate from a human donor with alopecia areata. Both conserved end residues are part of each CDR3. The D gene is left open where the match is weak. For some rows the clone size is stated as once, few or many, or as a class when expanded; others skip it.

. TRBJ1-5 TRBV7-8 once TGTGCCAGCAGCGCATCATGGACGGATCAGCCCCAGCATTTT CASSASWTDQPQHF
TRBD1 TRBJ2-5 TRBV5-6 . TGTGCCAGCAGCGGGGGACAGAGTCCGGGCGGGACCCAGTACTTC CASSGGQSPGGTQYF
TRBD2 TRBJ2-7 TRBV6-6 . TGTGCCAGCAGGCGGGGTCGAGCGGGGGCCCTAGACGAGCAGTACTTC CASRRGRAGALDEQYF
. TRBJ1-6 TRBV2 . TGTGCCAGCAGTCGACAGGACGATTCACCCCTCCACTTT CASSRQDDSPLHF
. TRBJ2-7 TRBV7-9 few TGTGCCAGCAGCGGTTTTACAGGTGCCGAGCAGTACTTC CASSGFTGAEQYF
. TRBJ2-6 TRBV29-1 . TGCAGCGTGACTCACTTTTACTCTGGGGCCAACGTCCTGACTTTC CSVTHFYSGANVLTF
TRBD2 TRBJ2-6 TRBV5-4 . TGTGCCAGCAGCCCTTGGACTAGCGGGAGTTCTGGGGCCAACGTCCTGACTTTC CASSPWTSGSSGANVLTF
. TRBJ2-5 TRBV20-1 . TGCAGTGCTAGTACTCAAGAGACCCAGTACTTC CSASTQETQYF
. TRBJ2-6 TRBV18 . TGTGCCAGCTCTCGCAGGGAGTCTGGGGCCAACGTCCTGACTTTC CASSRRESGANVLTF
TRBD1 TRBJ2-7 TRBV6-6 once TGTGCCAGCAGACGACAGGGACCTCCAGACTACGAGCAGTACTTC CASRRQGPPDYEQYF
. TRBJ2-5 TRBV30 . TGTGCCTGGGGGGGTCAAGAGACCCAGTACTTC CAWGGQETQYF
. TRBJ1-1 TRBV30 . TGTGCCATTCGGGACGGCATTTCGAACACTGAAGCTTTCTTT CAIRDGISNTEAFF
TRBD1 TRBJ1-1 TRBV29-1 . TGCAGCGGGGGATCAACAGGGGTCACTGAAGCTTTCTTT CSGGSTGVTEAFF
. TRBJ2-1 TRBV6-5 . TGTGCCAGCAGTTACTCGACGGGGGCGAATGAGCAGTTCTTC CASSYSTGANEQFF
. TRBJ1-1 TRBV14 . TGTGCCAGCAGCCGAACAAGGGCTGAAGCTTTCTTT CASSRTRAEAFF
. TRBJ2-5 TRBV19 . TGTGCCAGTATTGGAGGGGCTGCAGAGACCCAGTACTTC CASIGGAAETQYF
TRBD2 TRBJ2-7 TRBV13 . TGTGCCAGCCTTACGTCAGGGAGGGCCACCGAGCAGTACTTC CASLTSGRATEQYF
. TRBJ2-5 TRBV7-2 . TGTGCCAGCAGCTTTGTAAGAAGCTTCCAAGAGACCCAGTACTTC CASSFVRSFQETQYF
. TRBJ2-6 TRBV2 few TGTGCCAGCCCCAAGGGGGAGGTTCCTGGGGCCAACGTCCTGACTTTC CASPKGEVPGANVLTF
. TRBJ2-3 TRBV4-3 . TGCGCCAGCAGCCAAGAGCCTAGCACAGATACGCAGTATTTT CASSQEPSTDTQYF
. TRBJ2-6 TRBV6-6 . TGTGCCAGCAAATCTGGGGCCAACGTCCTGACTTTC CASKSGANVLTF
. TRBJ1-1 TRBV29-1 . TGCAGCTTATCGCGGAGGGCCGACACTGAAGCTTTCTTT CSLSRRADTEAFF
TRBD1 TRBJ1-1 TRBV28 few TGTGCCAGCAGTTCAGCCGGGACAGGGGGATCGGAAGCTTTCTTT CASSSAGTGGSEAFF